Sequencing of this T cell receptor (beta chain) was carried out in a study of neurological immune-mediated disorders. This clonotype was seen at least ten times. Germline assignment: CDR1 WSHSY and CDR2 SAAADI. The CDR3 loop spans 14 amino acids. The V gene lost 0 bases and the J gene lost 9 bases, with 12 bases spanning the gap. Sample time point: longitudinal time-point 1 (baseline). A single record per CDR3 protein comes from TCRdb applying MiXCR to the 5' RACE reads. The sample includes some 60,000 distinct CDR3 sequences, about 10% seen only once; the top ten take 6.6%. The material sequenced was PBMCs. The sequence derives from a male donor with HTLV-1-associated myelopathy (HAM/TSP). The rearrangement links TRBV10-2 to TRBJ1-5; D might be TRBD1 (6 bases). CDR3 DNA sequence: TGCGCCAGCAGTGAGTCGGGGGGGCGGCGGCCCCAGCATTTT. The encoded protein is CASSESGGRRPQHF.